This is a list of T cell receptor beta chains from one sample in a study of blood T cells in healthy people across ages. TCRdb re-analysed the 5' RACE reads in MiXCR, keeping a single row per CDR3 protein. The sample lists about 1.6 million distinct CDR3 sequences, about 35% occurring once. The material sequenced was blood. These receptors all stem from a woman aged 30 to 39 in good health. Each CDR3 is given with its conserved first and last residue. D genes are given only for firm matches. Clone size is given for some rows only: seen once, a few or many times, or a class if the clone is expanded.

D gene: .; J gene: TRBJ2-5; V gene: TRBV3-1; clone size: few; CDR3 protein: CASSQPHWYQETQYF; CDR3 DNA: TGTGCCAGCAGCCAACCCCATTGGTACCAAGAGACCCAGTACTTC
D gene: TRBD1; J gene: TRBJ1-1; V gene: TRBV29-1; clone size: few; CDR3 protein: CSVQYQGETEAFF; CDR3 DNA: TGCAGCGTGCAGTACCAGGGGGAGACTGAAGCTTTCTTT
D gene: .; J gene: TRBJ2-7; V gene: TRBV20-1; clone size: .; CDR3 protein: CSADVLAGLGGTLEQYF; CDR3 DNA: TGCAGTGCTGATGTACTAGCTGGCCTTGGCGGAACTTTAGAGCAGTACTTC
D gene: .; J gene: TRBJ2-7; V gene: TRBV12-3/TRBV12-4; clone size: many; CDR3 protein: CASSFEALYEQYF; CDR3 DNA: TGTGCCAGCAGTTTTGAGGCGCTGTACGAGCAGTACTTC
D gene: .; J gene: TRBJ2-1; V gene: TRBV3-1; clone size: .; CDR3 protein: CASSPKKGPSVEQFF; CDR3 DNA: TGTGCCAGCAGCCCAAAAAAAGGGCCCTCGGTGGAGCAGTTCTTC
D gene: .; J gene: TRBJ2-5; V gene: TRBV5-1; clone size: .; CDR3 protein: CASSLEDRPTYEQCF; CDR3 DNA: TGCGCCAGCAGCTTGGAGGACAGACCAACCTACGAGCAGTGCTTC
D gene: TRBD2; J gene: TRBJ2-5; V gene: TRBV5-1; clone size: many; CDR3 protein: CASSLGSGGRQETQYF; CDR3 DNA: TGCGCCAGCAGCTTGGGGTCGGGGGGTCGACAAGAGACCCAGTACTTC
D gene: TRBD2; J gene: TRBJ2-3; V gene: TRBV5-1; clone size: .; CDR3 protein: CASSLGLAELTDTQYF; CDR3 DNA: TGCGCCAGCAGCTTGGGACTAGCGGAACTCACAGATACGCAGTATTTT
D gene: .; J gene: TRBJ2-5; V gene: TRBV12-3/TRBV12-4; clone size: .; CDR3 protein: CASSLRGGVWVQETQYF; CDR3 DNA: TGTGCCAGCAGTTTAAGAGGGGGAGTTTGGGTACAAGAGACCCAGTACTTC
D gene: .; J gene: TRBJ2-6; V gene: TRBV7-9; clone size: .; CDR3 protein: CASSLLRLGGANVLTF; CDR3 DNA: TGTGCCAGCAGCTTATTACGACTCGGGGGGGCCAACGTCCTGACTTTC
D gene: .; J gene: TRBJ2-3; V gene: TRBV6-2/TRBV6-3; clone size: .; CDR3 protein: CANRLVLRRTDTQYF; CDR3 DNA: TGTGCCAACAGGCTAGTCCTTCGCCGCACAGATACGCAGTATTTT
D gene: TRBD1; J gene: TRBJ2-3; V gene: TRBV28; clone size: .; CDR3 protein: CASSRQGARVTQYF; CDR3 DNA: TGTGCCAGCAGCAGACAGGGGGCACGGGTAACGCAGTATTTT
D gene: TRBD1; J gene: TRBJ2-7; V gene: TRBV3-1; clone size: .; CDR3 protein: CASTGSSTGNGEQYF; CDR3 DNA: TGTGCCAGCACGGGTTCGTCGACAGGGAACGGCGAGCAGTACTTC
D gene: .; J gene: TRBJ2-1; V gene: TRBV5-1; clone size: .; CDR3 protein: CASSNGDFHNEQFF; CDR3 DNA: TGCGCCAGCAGCAATGGGGACTTCCACAATGAGCAGTTCTTC
D gene: TRBD2; J gene: TRBJ2-1; V gene: TRBV6-5; clone size: many; CDR3 protein: CASRLLAGSYNEQFF; CDR3 DNA: TGTGCCAGCCGCTTACTAGCGGGGAGCTACAATGAGCAGTTCTTC
D gene: TRBD2; J gene: TRBJ2-5; V gene: TRBV29-1; clone size: .; CDR3 protein: CSVGLAGGPAEETQYF; CDR3 DNA: TGCAGCGTTGGACTAGCGGGGGGTCCCGCAGAGGAGACCCAGTACTTC
D gene: TRBD1; J gene: TRBJ1-2; V gene: TRBV20-1; clone size: once; CDR3 protein: CSALGGTAYGYTF; CDR3 DNA: TGCAGTGCTCTTGGCGGGACAGCATATGGCTACACCTTC
D gene: .; J gene: TRBJ2-3; V gene: TRBV27; clone size: .; CDR3 protein: CASSLNPLNRADTQYF; CDR3 DNA: TGTGCCAGCAGTTTAAACCCTCTCAATCGGGCAGATACGCAGTATTTT
D gene: TRBD1; J gene: TRBJ2-1; V gene: TRBV5-1; clone size: .; CDR3 protein: CASSFGTGSSNEQFF; CDR3 DNA: TGCGCCAGCAGCTTCGGGACAGGGTCATCCAATGAGCAGTTCTTC
D gene: .; J gene: TRBJ2-7; V gene: TRBV5-5; clone size: .; CDR3 protein: CASSFSVGGSYEQYF; CDR3 DNA: TGTGCCAGCAGCTTCTCCGTCGGGGGCAGTTACGAGCAGTACTTC
D gene: TRBD2; J gene: TRBJ2-6; V gene: TRBV7-2; clone size: .; CDR3 protein: CASRSGGVGANVRTF; CDR3 DNA: TGTGCCAGCAGAAGCGGGGGTGTAGGGGCCAACGTCCGGACTTTC
D gene: TRBD2; J gene: TRBJ2-1; V gene: TRBV3-1; clone size: .; CDR3 protein: CASGALAGPSSYNEQFF; CDR3 DNA: TGTGCCAGCGGGGCACTAGCGGGGCCTTCATCCTACAATGAGCAGTTCTTC
D gene: TRBD2; J gene: TRBJ2-1; V gene: TRBV9; clone size: few; CDR3 protein: CASSVASGLAGLYNEQFF; CDR3 DNA: TGTGCCAGCAGCGTAGCAAGCGGACTAGCGGGGTTATACAATGAGCAGTTCTTC
D gene: TRBD2; J gene: TRBJ2-7; V gene: TRBV27; clone size: .; CDR3 protein: CASSPPPTSGSKYEQYF; CDR3 DNA: TGTGCCAGCAGCCCTCCACCTACTAGCGGGAGCAAGTACGAGCAGTACTTC
D gene: TRBD1; J gene: TRBJ2-5; V gene: TRBV28; clone size: few; CDR3 protein: CASSPQGALRETQYF; CDR3 DNA: TGTGCCAGCAGTCCGCAGGGGGCGCTTCGAGAGACCCAGTACTTC
D gene: .; J gene: TRBJ2-7; V gene: TRBV6-1; clone size: .; CDR3 protein: CASSEARAYEQYF; CDR3 DNA: TGTGCCAGCAGTGAAGCCAGGGCCTACGAGCAGTACTTC
D gene: TRBD1; J gene: TRBJ2-2; V gene: TRBV7-9; clone size: .; CDR3 protein: CASSSRQGNTGELFF; CDR3 DNA: TGTGCCAGCAGCTCGAGACAGGGGAACACCGGGGAGCTGTTTTTT
D gene: .; J gene: TRBJ1-2; V gene: TRBV5-1; clone size: few; CDR3 protein: CASSFGGQTDNYGYTF; CDR3 DNA: TGCGCCAGCAGCTTCGGTGGGCAGACCGATAACTATGGCTACACCTTC
D gene: TRBD2; J gene: TRBJ2-3; V gene: TRBV4-1; clone size: .; CDR3 protein: CASSQGNRLAVSTDTQYF; CDR3 DNA: TGCGCCAGCAGCCAAGGAAACAGGCTAGCGGTAAGTACAGATACGCAGTATTTT
D gene: .; J gene: TRBJ2-7; V gene: TRBV19; clone size: .; CDR3 protein: CAGSAFRGASYEQYF; CDR3 DNA: TGTGCCGGTAGTGCCTTTAGGGGGGCCTCCTACGAGCAGTACTTC
D gene: TRBD2; J gene: TRBJ2-3; V gene: TRBV6-2/TRBV6-3; clone size: .; CDR3 protein: CASSYPSGRADTDTQYF; CDR3 DNA: TGTGCCAGCAGTTACCCTAGCGGGAGGGCAGACACAGATACGCAGTATTTT
D gene: TRBD1; J gene: TRBJ1-1; V gene: TRBV10-3; clone size: .; CDR3 protein: CAISAQGSNTEAFF; CDR3 DNA: TGTGCCATCAGTGCACAGGGGTCGAACACTGAAGCTTTCTTT
D gene: TRBD1; J gene: TRBJ1-5; V gene: TRBV20-1; clone size: .; CDR3 protein: CSARGDPWGTDYQPQHF; CDR3 DNA: TGCAGTGCTAGAGGGGACCCCTGGGGGACAGACTATCAGCCCCAGCATTTT
D gene: TRBD1; J gene: TRBJ1-5; V gene: TRBV12-3/TRBV12-4; clone size: once; CDR3 protein: CASSWDRRGNQPQHF; CDR3 DNA: TGTGCCAGCAGTTGGGACAGGAGGGGCAATCAGCCCCAGCATTTT
D gene: TRBD2; J gene: TRBJ2-1; V gene: TRBV3-1; clone size: few; CDR3 protein: CASSHPGTSGVGGNEQFF; CDR3 DNA: TGTGCCAGCAGCCATCCCGGGACTAGCGGGGTCGGGGGCAATGAGCAGTTCTTC
D gene: TRBD1; J gene: TRBJ2-1; V gene: TRBV7-8; clone size: .; CDR3 protein: CASSSGLLDDRGQDEQFF; CDR3 DNA: TGTGCCAGCAGTTCCGGCCTGCTCGATGACAGGGGGCAAGATGAGCAGTTCTTC
D gene: TRBD2; J gene: TRBJ2-3; V gene: TRBV10-2; clone size: few; CDR3 protein: CASTSILAGVGTDTQYF; CDR3 DNA: TGCGCCAGCACCTCCATACTAGCGGGAGTGGGCACAGATACGCAGTATTTT
D gene: .; J gene: TRBJ2-4; V gene: TRBV10-3; clone size: many; CDR3 protein: CAISPGQSDIQYF; CDR3 DNA: TGTGCCATCAGCCCTGGACAGTCAGACATTCAGTACTTC
D gene: .; J gene: TRBJ2-5; V gene: TRBV4-1; clone size: few; CDR3 protein: CASSQDFQETQYF; CDR3 DNA: TGCGCCAGCAGCCAAGACTTCCAAGAGACCCAGTACTTC
D gene: .; J gene: TRBJ1-2; V gene: TRBV29-1; clone size: few; CDR3 protein: CSVDDVIYGYTF; CDR3 DNA: TGCAGCGTTGATGATGTTATCTATGGCTACACCTTC
D gene: .; J gene: TRBJ2-3; V gene: TRBV28; clone size: few; CDR3 protein: CASSSQTLGTTLGYFTDTQYF; CDR3 DNA: TGTGCCAGCAGTTCACAAACCCTCGGGACCACATTGGGGTATTTCACAGATACGCAGTATTTT
D gene: .; J gene: TRBJ1-2; V gene: TRBV28; clone size: few; CDR3 protein: CASISATNYGYTF; CDR3 DNA: TGTGCCAGCATTTCCGCAACTAACTATGGCTACACCTTC